This paragraph reports one T cell receptor beta chain. The data were taken from a study of control samples from healthy donors and cancer patients. Produced via immunoSEQ multiplex PCR; TCRdb's table is partial and in-frame only. The sample lists roughly 50,000 clones, approximately 94% occurring once. CDR3 length equals 17 residues. Germline CDR1 is LGHDT and CDR2 is YNNKEL (reference sequence). V lost 1 base and J lost 8; bases outside the gene matches: 13. The chain joins TRBV3-1 (or the pseudogene TRBV3-2) to TRBJ1-4; TRBD1 agrees at 7 bases. The clonotype was recovered from a man younger than 45 in good health. Sequenced input: blood. CDR3 DNA: TGTGCCAGCAGCCAAGGACACCCCAGGGGGGCCTGGGAAAAACTGTTTTTT. Translation: CASSQGHPRGAWEKLFF.